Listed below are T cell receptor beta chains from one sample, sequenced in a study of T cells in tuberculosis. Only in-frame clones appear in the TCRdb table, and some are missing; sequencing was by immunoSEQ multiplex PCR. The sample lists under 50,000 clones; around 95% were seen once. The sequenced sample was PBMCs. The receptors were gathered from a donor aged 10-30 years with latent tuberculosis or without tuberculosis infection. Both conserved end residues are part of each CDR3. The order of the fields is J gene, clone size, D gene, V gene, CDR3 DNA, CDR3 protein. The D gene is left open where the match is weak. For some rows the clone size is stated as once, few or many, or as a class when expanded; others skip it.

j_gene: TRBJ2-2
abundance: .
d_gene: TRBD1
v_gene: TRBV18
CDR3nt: TGTGCCAGCTCACCGCCAGAGGGACAGACGAACACCGGGGAGCTGTTTTTT
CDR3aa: CASSPPEGQTNTGELFF

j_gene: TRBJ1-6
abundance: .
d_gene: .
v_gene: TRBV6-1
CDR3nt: TGTGCCAGCAGTGAACAAGGGGAACTTTCACCCCTCCACTTT
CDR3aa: CASSEQGELSPLHF

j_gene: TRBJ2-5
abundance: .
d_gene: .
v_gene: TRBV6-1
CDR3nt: TGTGCCAGCATCCTGAAGGAGGAGGGAGAGACCCAGTACTTC
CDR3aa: CASILKEEGETQYF

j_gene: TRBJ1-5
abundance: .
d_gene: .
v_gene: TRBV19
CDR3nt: TGTGCCAGTAGTACTCGGTCTAGCAATCAGCCCCAGCATTTT
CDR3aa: CASSTRSSNQPQHF

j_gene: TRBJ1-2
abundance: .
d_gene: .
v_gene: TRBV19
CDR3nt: TGTGCCAGTACGACAGGAGAGTTCTATGGCTACACCTTC
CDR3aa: CASTTGEFYGYTF

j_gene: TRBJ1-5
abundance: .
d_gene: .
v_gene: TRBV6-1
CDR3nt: TGTGCCAGCAGTCGGGAGCAGCCCCAGCATTTT
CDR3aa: CASSREQPQHF

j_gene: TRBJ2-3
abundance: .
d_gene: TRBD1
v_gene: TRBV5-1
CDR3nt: TGCGCCAGCAGCTTGGCCCAGACAGGGGGCACAGATACGCAGTATTTT
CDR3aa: CASSLAQTGGTDTQYF

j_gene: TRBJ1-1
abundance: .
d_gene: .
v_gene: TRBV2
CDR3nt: TGTGCCAGCAGTGGGTTGGGGCTGCCTGAAGCTTTCTTT
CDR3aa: CASSGLGLPEAFF

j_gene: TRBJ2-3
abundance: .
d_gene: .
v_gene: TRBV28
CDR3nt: TGTGCCAGCTTAGCGGCCACAGATACGCAGTATTTT
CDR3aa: CASLAATDTQYF

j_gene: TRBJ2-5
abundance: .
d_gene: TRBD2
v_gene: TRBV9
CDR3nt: TGTGCCAGCAGCGTAGTTAGCGGGGGGCCAGAGACCCAGTACTTC
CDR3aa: CASSVVSGGPETQYF

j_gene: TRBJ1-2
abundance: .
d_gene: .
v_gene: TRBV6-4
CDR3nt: TGTGCCAGCAGTGTGTCGGAGGGATCGGGCTACACCTTC
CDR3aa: CASSVSEGSGYTF

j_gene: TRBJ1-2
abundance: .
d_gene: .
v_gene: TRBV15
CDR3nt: TGTGCCACCAGCAGAGATCGCGTACAGGGTCAGTATGGCTACACCTTC
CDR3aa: CATSRDRVQGQYGYTF

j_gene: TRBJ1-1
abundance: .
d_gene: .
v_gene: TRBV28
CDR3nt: TGTGCCAGCAGTTCGGGAGGGAACACTGAAGCTTTCTTT
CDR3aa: CASSSGGNTEAFF

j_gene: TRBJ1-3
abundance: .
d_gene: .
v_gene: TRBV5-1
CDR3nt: TGCGCCAGCAGCTTGGGAGGGTCTGGAAACACCATATATTTT
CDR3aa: CASSLGGSGNTIYF

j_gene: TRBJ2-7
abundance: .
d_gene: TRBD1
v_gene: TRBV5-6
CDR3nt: TGTGCCAGCAGCCCGACAGGGGTGGGCGAGCAGTACTTC
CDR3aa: CASSPTGVGEQYF

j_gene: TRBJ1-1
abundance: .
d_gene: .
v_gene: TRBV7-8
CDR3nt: TGTGCCAGCAGCTTAGGGCCGGGTGAAGCTTTCTTT
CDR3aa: CASSLGPGEAFF

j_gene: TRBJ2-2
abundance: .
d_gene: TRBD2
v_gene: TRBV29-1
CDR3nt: TGCAGCGTTGAAGATTCAACGGGGGGCGGGGAGCTGTTTTTT
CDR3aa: CSVEDSTGGGELFF

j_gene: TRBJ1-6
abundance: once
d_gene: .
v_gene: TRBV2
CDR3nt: TGTGCCAGCAGTGACACGGGGTGGGATAATTCACCCCTCCACTTT
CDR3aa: CASSDTGWDNSPLHF